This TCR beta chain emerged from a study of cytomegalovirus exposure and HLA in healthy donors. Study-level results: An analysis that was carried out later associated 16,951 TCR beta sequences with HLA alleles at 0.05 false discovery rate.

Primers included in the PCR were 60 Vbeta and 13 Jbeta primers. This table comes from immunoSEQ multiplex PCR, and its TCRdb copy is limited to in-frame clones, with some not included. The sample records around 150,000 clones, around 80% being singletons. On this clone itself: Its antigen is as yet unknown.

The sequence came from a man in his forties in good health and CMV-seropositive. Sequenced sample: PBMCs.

CDR3 DNA: TGTGCCAGTAGGGACAGGGGGAGCACCGGGGAGCTGTTTTTT. Encoded protein: CASRDRGSTGELFF. The genes are TRBV19 and TRBJ2-2; 10 nucleotides align to TRBD1. This CDR3 has 14 residues. Germline CDR1 is LNHDA and CDR2 is SQIVND (reference sequence). The ends lost 6 bases at V and 4 bases at J; junction bases unmatched: 2.